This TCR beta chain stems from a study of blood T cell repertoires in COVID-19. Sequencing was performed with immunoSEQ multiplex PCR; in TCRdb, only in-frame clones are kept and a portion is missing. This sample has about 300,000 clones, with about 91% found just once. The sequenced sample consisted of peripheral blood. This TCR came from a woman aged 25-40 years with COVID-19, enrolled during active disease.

In DNA form, the CDR3 reads TGTGCCAGCAGCTGGGGCTTAAACAATGAGCAGTTCTTC. This gives the protein CASSWGLNNEQFF. The chain couples TRBV14 to TRBJ2-1, with a tentative D call TRBD1 (5 bases). V lost 5 bases and J lost 5, with 10 bases in between. From germline, CDR1 is SGHDN and CDR2 FVKESK. The CDR3 has 13 residues.